The clone carrying this T cell receptor (beta chain) was observed at least ten times. The source of the sample is a study of human T cells and chemical hapten exposure. The wider study: Throughout a study of about 6 months, patients underwent weekly scalp administration of diphenylcyclopropenone doses.

Time point denoted: patch test 1, 2 weeks after DPC sensitization. As to treatment: therapeutic diphenylcyclopropenone sensitization with weekly scalp DPC. Whole blood, unfractionated, served as the material for total RNA extraction. Germline loops: CDR1 MNHEY, CDR2 SMNVEV (reference sequence). V dropped 3 bases and J dropped 3 bases, with 8 bases sitting between them. The CDR3 is made up of 13 amino acids. Using its own MiXCR run on the RACE reads, TCRdb lists one record per CDR3 protein. The sample holds tens of thousands of distinct CDR3 sequences, 9.5% to 11% seen once. The specimen was whole blood, collected in connection with sensitization to the hapten diphenylcyclopropenone (DPC). The chain has TRBV27 and TRBJ1-1; D not resolved. This clonotype originated in a woman in her thirties or forties with alopecia areata. Some clones in this sample may be carry-over from other donors' samples. The DNA for the CDR3 is TGTGCCAGCAGTTTTCTCGATCACACTGAAGCTTTCTTT. Translated: CASSFLDHTEAFF.